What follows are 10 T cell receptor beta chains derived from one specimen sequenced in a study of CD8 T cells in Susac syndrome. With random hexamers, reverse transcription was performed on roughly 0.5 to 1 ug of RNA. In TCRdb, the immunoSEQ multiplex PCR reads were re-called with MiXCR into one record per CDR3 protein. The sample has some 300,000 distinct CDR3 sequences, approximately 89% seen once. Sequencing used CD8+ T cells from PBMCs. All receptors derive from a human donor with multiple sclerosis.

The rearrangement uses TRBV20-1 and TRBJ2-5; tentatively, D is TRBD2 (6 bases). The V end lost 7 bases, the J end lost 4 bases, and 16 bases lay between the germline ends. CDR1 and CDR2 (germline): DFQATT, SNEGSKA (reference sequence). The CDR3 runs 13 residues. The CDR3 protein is CSVGMTSLETQYF. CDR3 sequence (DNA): TGCAGTGTCGGAATGACTAGTCTAGAGACCCAGTACTTC.

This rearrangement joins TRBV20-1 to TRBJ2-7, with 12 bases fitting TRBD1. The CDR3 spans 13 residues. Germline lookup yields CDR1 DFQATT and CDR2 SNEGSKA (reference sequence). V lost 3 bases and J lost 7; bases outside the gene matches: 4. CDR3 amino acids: CSARGTGGPEQYF. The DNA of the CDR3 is TGCAGTGCTAGGGGGACAGGGGGCCCTGAGCAGTACTTC.

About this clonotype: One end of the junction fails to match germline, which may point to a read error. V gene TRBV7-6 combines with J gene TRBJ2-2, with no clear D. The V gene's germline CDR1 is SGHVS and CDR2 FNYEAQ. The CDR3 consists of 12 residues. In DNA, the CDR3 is TGTGCCAGCCGCTTTATCTTCGGGGAGCTGTTTTTT. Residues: CASRFIFGELFF.

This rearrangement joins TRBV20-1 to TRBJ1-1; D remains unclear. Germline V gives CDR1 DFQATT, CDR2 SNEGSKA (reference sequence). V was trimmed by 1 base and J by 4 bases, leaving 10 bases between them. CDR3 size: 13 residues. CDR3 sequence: CSARVWGGTEAFF. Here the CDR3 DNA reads TGCAGTGCTAGAGTGTGGGGTGGCACTGAAGCTTTCTTT.

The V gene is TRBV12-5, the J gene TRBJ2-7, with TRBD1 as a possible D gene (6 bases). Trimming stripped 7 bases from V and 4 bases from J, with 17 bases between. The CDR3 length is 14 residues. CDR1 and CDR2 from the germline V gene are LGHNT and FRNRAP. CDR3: CASAPGQSTYEQYF. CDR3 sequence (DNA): TGTGCTAGTGCTCCGGGACAATCCACATACGAGCAGTACTTC.

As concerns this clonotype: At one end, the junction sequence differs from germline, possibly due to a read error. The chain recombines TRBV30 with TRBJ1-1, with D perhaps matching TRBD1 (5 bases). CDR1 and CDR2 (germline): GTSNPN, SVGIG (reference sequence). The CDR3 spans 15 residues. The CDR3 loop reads CAWTESLGGNTEDFF. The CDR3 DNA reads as TGTGCCTGGACTGAGAGCCTGGGGGGGAACACTGAAGATTTCTTT.

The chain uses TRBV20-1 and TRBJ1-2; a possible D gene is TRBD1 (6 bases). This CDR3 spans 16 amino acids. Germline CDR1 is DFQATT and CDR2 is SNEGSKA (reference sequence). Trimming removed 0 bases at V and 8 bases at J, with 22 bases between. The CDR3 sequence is CSARDSGQLDFLGYTF. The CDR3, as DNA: TGCAGTGCTAGAGATTCAGGACAGCTGGATTTTTTAGGCTACACCTTC.

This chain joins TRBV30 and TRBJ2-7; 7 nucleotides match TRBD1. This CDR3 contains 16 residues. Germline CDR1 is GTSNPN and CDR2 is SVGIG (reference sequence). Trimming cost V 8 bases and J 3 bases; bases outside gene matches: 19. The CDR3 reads CARRIHSTGRNYEQYF. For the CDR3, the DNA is TGTGCCCGCAGGATTCATTCGACAGGGCGGAACTACGAGCAGTACTTC.

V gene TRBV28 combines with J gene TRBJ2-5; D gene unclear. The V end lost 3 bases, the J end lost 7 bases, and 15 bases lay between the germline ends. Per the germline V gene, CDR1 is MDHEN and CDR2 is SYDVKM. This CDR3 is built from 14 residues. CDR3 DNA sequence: TGTGCCAGCAGTTTCAGTGGCGGCCTGGGGACCCAGTACTTC. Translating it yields CASSFSGGLGTQYF. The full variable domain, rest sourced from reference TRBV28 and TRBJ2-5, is DVKVTQSSRYLVKRTGEKVFLECVQDMDHENMFWYRQDPGLGLRLIYFSYDVKMKEKGDIPEGYSVSREKKERFSLILESASTNQTSMYLCASSFSGGLGTQYFGPGTRLLVL.

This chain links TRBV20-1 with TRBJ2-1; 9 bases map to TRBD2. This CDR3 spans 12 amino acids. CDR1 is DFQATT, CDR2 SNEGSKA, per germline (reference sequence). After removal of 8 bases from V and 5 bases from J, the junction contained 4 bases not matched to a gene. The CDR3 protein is CSKRLADNEQFF. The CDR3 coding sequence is TGCAGTAAACGACTAGCGGACAATGAGCAGTTCTTC.